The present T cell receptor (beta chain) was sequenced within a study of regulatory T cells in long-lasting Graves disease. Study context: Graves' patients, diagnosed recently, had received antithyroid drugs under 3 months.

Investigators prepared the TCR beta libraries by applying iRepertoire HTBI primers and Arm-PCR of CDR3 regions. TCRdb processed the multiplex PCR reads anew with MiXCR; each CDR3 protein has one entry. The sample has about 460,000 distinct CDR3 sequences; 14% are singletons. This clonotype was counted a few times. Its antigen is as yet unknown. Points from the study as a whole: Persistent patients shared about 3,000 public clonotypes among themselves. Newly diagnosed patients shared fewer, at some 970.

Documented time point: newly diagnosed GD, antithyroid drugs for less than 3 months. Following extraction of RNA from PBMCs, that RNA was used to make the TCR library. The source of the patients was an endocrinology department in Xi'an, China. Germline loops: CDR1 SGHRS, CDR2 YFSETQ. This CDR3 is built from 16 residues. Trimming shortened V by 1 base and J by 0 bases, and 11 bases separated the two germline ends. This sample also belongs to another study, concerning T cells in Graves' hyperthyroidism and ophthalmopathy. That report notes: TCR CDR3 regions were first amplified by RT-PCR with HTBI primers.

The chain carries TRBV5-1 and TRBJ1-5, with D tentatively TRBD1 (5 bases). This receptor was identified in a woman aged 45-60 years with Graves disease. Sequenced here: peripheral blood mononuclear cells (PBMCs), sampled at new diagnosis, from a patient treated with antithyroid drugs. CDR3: CASSLSGDGSNQPQHF. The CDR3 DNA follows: TGCGCCAGCAGCTTGTCGGGGGACGGTAGCAATCAGCCCCAGCATTTT.